This T cell receptor beta chain was recorded in a study of cytomegalovirus exposure and HLA in healthy donors. Study context: The same platform as the approximately 660 first-cohort repertoires was used for the 130 or so validation repertoires, a later analysis reported. Study outcomes and limitations: A subsequent analysis found that TCR clusters from the first cohort also tended to co-occur in the 130 or so validation repertoires, with about 94% of cluster scores above 0. The investigators catalogued some 160 TCR beta chains as cytomegalovirus-associated. Researchers reported that a few CMV-associated chains were confirmed in vitro as CMV antigen-specific.

V lost 3 bases, J lost 3 bases, and 4 bases stayed unmatched. Germline V gives CDR1 SGHAT, CDR2 FQNNGV. The CDR3 sequence is 14 residues long. Sequencing was performed with immunoSEQ multiplex PCR; in TCRdb, only in-frame clones are kept and a portion is missing. This table holds under 350,000 clones, 65% to 90% found once. Comment on this clone: Its antigen remains unidentified.

This sequence was found in a woman younger than 30 in good health and CMV-seronegative. The chain joins TRBV11-2 to TRBJ2-7, with 8 bases aligning to TRBD1. Input material: PBMCs. CDR3 amino acids: CASSFRDRLYEQYF. For the CDR3, the DNA is TGTGCCAGCAGCTTCCGGGACAGGCTCTACGAGCAGTACTTC.